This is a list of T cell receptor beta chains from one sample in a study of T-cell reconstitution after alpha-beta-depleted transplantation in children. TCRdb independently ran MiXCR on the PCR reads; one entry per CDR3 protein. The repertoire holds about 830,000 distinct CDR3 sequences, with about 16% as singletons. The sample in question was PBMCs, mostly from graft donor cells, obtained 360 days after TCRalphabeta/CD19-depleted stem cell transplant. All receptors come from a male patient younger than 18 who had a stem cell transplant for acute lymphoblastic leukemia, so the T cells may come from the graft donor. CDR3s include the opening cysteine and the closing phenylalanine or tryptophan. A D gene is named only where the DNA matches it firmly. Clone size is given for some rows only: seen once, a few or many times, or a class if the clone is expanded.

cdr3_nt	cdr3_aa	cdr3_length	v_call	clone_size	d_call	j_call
TGTGCCTGGAGTGTATTTGATGACGGAATCAGGGAAATCCAAGAGACCCAGTACTTC	CAWSVFDDGIREIQETQYF	19	TRBV30	few	.	TRBJ2-5
TGCAGTGTACGACGGGAGGTGTACACTGAAGCTTTCTTT	CSVRREVYTEAFF	13	TRBV20-1	many	.	TRBJ1-1
TGTGCCAGCAGTTTCGGGACTAGCGGGACTAAGCAGTACTTC	CASSFGTSGTKQYF	14	TRBV27	many	TRBD2	TRBJ2-7
TGTGCCAGCAGCCGCGGGACAGGGCACCTTTACCGCACAGATACGCAGTATTTT	CASSRGTGHLYRTDTQYF	18	TRBV7-3	.	TRBD1	TRBJ2-3
TGCAGCGTCGCCGACAGGTACCGCAATCAGCCCCAGCATTTT	CSVADRYRNQPQHF	14	TRBV29-1	few	.	TRBJ1-5
TGTGCCAGCAGCCAGATGCACCCGGGAAACTACAATGAGCAGTTCTTC	CASSQMHPGNYNEQFF	16	TRBV2	.	.	TRBJ2-1
TGTGCCAGCAGCTCTGTACTAGCGGGAGAGGTCACCTCCTACAATGAGCAGTTCTTC	CASSSVLAGEVTSYNEQFF	19	TRBV7-8	many	TRBD2	TRBJ2-1
TGCGCCAGCAGCCAAGATCCCGGGAGCGGGTACATATACGAGCAGTACTTC	CASSQDPGSGYIYEQYF	17	TRBV4-1	few	.	TRBJ2-7
TGTGCCAGCCCAGGGCTAGGGGCCGGGGAGCTGTTTTTT	CASPGLGAGELFF	13	TRBV2	.	.	TRBJ2-2
TGTGCCAGCAGCTTAGTCGGTAGCCACGACGAGCAGTACTTC	CASSLVGSHDEQYF	14	TRBV7-8	few	.	TRBJ2-7
TGCGCCAGCAGCTTGGTGAGGTCCCCGAACACCGGGGAGCTGTTTTTT	CASSLVRSPNTGELFF	16	TRBV5-1	few	.	TRBJ2-2
TGTGCCAGCAGTCAGGGTTTTGACTATGGCTACACCTTC	CASSQGFDYGYTF	13	TRBV12-3/TRBV12-4	many	.	TRBJ1-2
TGTGCCAGCAGTTTAGACCCTCCGTCCGGGGGCTACGAGCAGTACTTC	CASSLDPPSGGYEQYF	16	TRBV12-3/TRBV12-4	.	.	TRBJ2-7
TGCAGCGTAGTGGGGACTTGGAACAACACAGATACGCAGTATTTT	CSVVGTWNNTDTQYF	15	TRBV29-1	many	.	TRBJ2-3
TGCGCCAGCAGCCCAACGGGGTTGAATCAGCCCCAGCATTTT	CASSPTGLNQPQHF	14	TRBV4-1	many	.	TRBJ1-5
TGCAGTGCTAGCCTAGTCCCAGGGATCTATAGCAATCAGCCCCAGCATTTT	CSASLVPGIYSNQPQHF	17	TRBV20-1	once	.	TRBJ1-5
TGTGCCAGCAGCTTATTGCAGGTACACAATGAGCAGTTCTTC	CASSLLQVHNEQFF	14	TRBV11-2	few	.	TRBJ2-1
TGTGCCAGCAGCCAAGAACTAGCGGACCTTACTATATCGGATGAGCAGTTCTTC	CASSQELADLTISDEQFF	18	TRBV4-2	many	TRBD2	TRBJ2-1
TGCGCCAGCAGCCACGCGGAGCATGGGATCTCTGGGGCCAACGTCCTGACTTTC	CASSHAEHGISGANVLTF	18	TRBV5-1	few	.	TRBJ2-6
TGTGCCAGCAGCTTGGGAGGGAGCTCTGGGGCCAACGTCCTGACTTTC	CASSLGGSSGANVLTF	16	TRBV7-2	many	TRBD2	TRBJ2-6
TGCAGCGTCGAAGGCTCGGGACGCTCCTACAATGAGCAGTTCTTC	CSVEGSGRSYNEQFF	15	TRBV29-1	.	.	TRBJ2-1
TGTGCCAGCAGCAAAGTGGGTCCTAATGAGCAGTTCTTC	CASSKVGPNEQFF	13	TRBV7-9	.	.	TRBJ2-1
TGTGCCAGCAGTTTCGGCGGGAGGGTGTTCTTC	CASSFGGRVFF	11	TRBV12-3/TRBV12-4	few	TRBD2	TRBJ2-1
TGTGCCAGCAGTTACTCCACCACCGAGCAGTACTTC	CASSYSTTEQYF	12	TRBV6-6	few	.	TRBJ2-7
TGCGCCAGCAGGGGGCAATTAACCTACGAGCAGTACTTC	CASRGQLTYEQYF	13	TRBV5-1	.	.	TRBJ2-7
TGTGCCAGCAGGGCTGGGTCCTTAAAAGAGGTGGATACGCAGTATTTT	CASRAGSLKEVDTQYF	16	TRBV12-3/TRBV12-4	.	.	TRBJ2-3
TGTGCCAGCAGTTTGCAGAGCCATCAGCCCCAGCATTTT	CASSLQSHQPQHF	13	TRBV12-3/TRBV12-4	.	.	TRBJ1-5
TGTGCCAGCAGCTTATCGGCGGGAGGGCGAGCTGAGCAGTTCTTC	CASSLSAGGRAEQFF	15	TRBV7-9	few	TRBD2	TRBJ2-1
TGTGCCAGCTGTTTTGGTGTGGGATCGGATGAAAGCTCCTACGAGCAGTACTTC	CASCFGVGSDESSYEQYF	18	TRBV3-1	.	.	TRBJ2-7
TGCGCCAGCAGCGCTATCCCAGGGCTAGCGGGGCACAATGAGCAGTTCTTC	CASSAIPGLAGHNEQFF	17	TRBV5-1	.	TRBD2	TRBJ2-1
TGTGCCAGCAGCTTGAGCTACTTACAGGGGGAGACCCCCTACAATGAGCAGTTCTTC	CASSLSYLQGETPYNEQFF	19	TRBV5-6	.	TRBD1	TRBJ2-1
TGTGCCAGCAGCCCGAACCCCCGGACAGGTGACACTGAAGCTTTCTTT	CASSPNPRTGDTEAFF	16	TRBV7-8	.	TRBD1	TRBJ1-1
TGCGCCAGCAGCATTGGGGGGGGCACAGATACGCAGTATTTT	CASSIGGGTDTQYF	14	TRBV5-1	few	TRBD2	TRBJ2-3